The 8 T cell receptor beta chains below were found in one sample sequenced in a study of shared clonotypes between healthy human individuals. CD45RO-negative CD8 cells positively selected for CCR7 made up the naive population, which excluded terminally differentiated effector memory CD45RA+ cells. The assay was immunoSEQ multiplex PCR, and TCRdb's table has in-frame clones only and misses some. The table lists approximately 2,000,000 clones, roughly 95% of them singletons. Sequenced material: naive CD8+ T cells from PBMCs. All receptors derive from a man between 18 and 35 years old in good health. Some clones in this sample may be carry-over from other donors' samples.

V usage is TRBV19 and J usage is TRBJ1-4, with a weak D call TRBD1 (5 bases). The CDR3 runs to 18 residues. Germline-derived CDR1 and CDR2 are LNHDA and SQIVND (reference sequence). V dropped 9 bases and J dropped 5 bases, with 28 bases sitting between them. CDR3 sequence reads: CASLGVLGPRRQNEKLFF. The CDR3 nucleotides read TGTGCCAGCCTCGGGGTATTGGGGCCGCGACGTCAAAATGAAAAACTGTTTTTT. The full variable domain, rest sourced from reference TRBV19 and TRBJ1-4, is DGGITQSPKYLFRKEGQNVTLSCEQNLNHDAMYWYRQDPGQGLRLIYYSQIVNDFQKGDIAEGYSVSREKKESFPLTVTSAQKNPTAFYLCASLGVLGPRRQNEKLFFGSGTQLSVL.

The chain combines TRBV19 with TRBJ2-1; D call uncertain. CDR3 length: 14 amino acids. V dropped 5 bases and J dropped 3 bases, with 11 bases sitting between them. Per germline, CDR1 LNHDA and CDR2 SQIVND (reference sequence). The DNA for the CDR3 is TGTGCCAGTAGTCAGACATCGAGCTACAATGAGCAGTTCTTC. Translated: CASSQTSSYNEQFF.

This rearrangement joins TRBV6-6 to TRBJ2-7; D call uncertain. There are 12 residues in the CDR3. CDR1 is MNHNY and CDR2 is SVGAGI in the germline V gene (reference sequence). Between the trimmed V and J ends, which lost 4 bases and 4 bases, there was a span of 8 bases. CDR3 in DNA: TGTGCCAGCAGTTCGAGGATTTACGAGCAGTACTTC. The encoded protein is CASSSRIYEQYF.

A single count supports this clone. The CDR3 coding sequence is TGTGCCAGCAGCCTGACGCACAGGGACACTTATAATTCACCCCTCCACTTT. This encodes CASSLTHRDTYNSPLHF. V gene TRBV5-6 combines with J gene TRBJ1-6, with a weak D call TRBD1 (6 bases). With 4 bases removed from V and 4 bases from J, the gap between germline ends came to 18 bases. Per the germline V gene, CDR1 is SGHDT and CDR2 is YYEEEE. This CDR3 contains 17 residues.

The chain recombines TRBV7-9 with TRBJ1-2; the match to TRBD1 covers 7 bases. Germline V CDR1 and CDR2: SEHNR, FQNEAQ (reference sequence). V shed 5 bases, J shed 6 bases, and the junction held 18 bases outside the gene matches. CDR3 length: 17 residues. The CDR3 protein is CASSTPKGTVPSDGYTF. Here the CDR3 DNA reads TGTGCCAGCAGCACTCCAAAGGGGACAGTCCCCTCGGATGGCTACACCTTC.

The CDR3 sequence is CASSPGTGPAKQAFF. DNA of the CDR3: TGTGCCAGCAGCCCCGGGACAGGGCCTGCCAAACAAGCTTTCTTT. The rearrangement uses TRBV9 and TRBJ1-1; 9 bases are shared with TRBD1. This CDR3 comprises 15 residues. The V gene end was trimmed by 4 bases and the J gene end by 9 bases; junction bases not matched to a gene: 13. CDR1 is SGDLS, CDR2 YYNGEE, per germline. Complete variable domain (other parts from reference TRBV9 and TRBJ1-1): DSGVTQTPKHLITATGQRVTLRCSPRSGDLSVYWYQQSLDQGLQFLIQYYNGEERAKGNILERFSAQQFPDLHSELNLSSLELGDSALYFCASSPGTGPAKQAFFGQGTRLTVV.

The rearrangement joins TRBV15 to TRBJ2-2; the D gene could be TRBD1 or TRBD2 (5 bases each). Germline lookup yields CDR1 LNHNV and CDR2 YYDKDF (reference sequence). This CDR3 contains 16 residues. Trimming left V 0 bases short and J 6 bases short, with 14 bases between. CDR3 coding DNA: TGTGCCACCAGCAGAGATTTGGGACCGGACCCCGGGGAGCTGTTTTTT. It is translated as CATSRDLGPDPGELFF. The full variable domain, completed using reference TRBV15 and TRBJ2-2, is DAMVIQNPRYQVTQFGKPVTLSCSQTLNHNVMYWYQQKSSQAPKLLFHYYDKDFNNEADTPDNFQSRRPNTSFCFLDIRSPGLGDTAMYLCATSRDLGPDPGELFFGEGSRLTVL.

The chain carries TRBV27 and TRBJ2-7; TRBD2 aligns across 9 bases. J was trimmed by 5 bases and V by 4 bases; bases with no gene match: 6. The CDR3 totals 14 residues. The germline CDR1 and CDR2 sequences are MNHEY and SMNVEV (reference sequence). The CDR3 nucleotides are TGTGCCAGCAGTTGGCGGCGGGAGGGCCACGAGCAGTACTTC. This encodes CASSWRREGHEQYF.